The 29 T cell receptor beta chains below all came from one sample that was sequenced in a study of cytomegalovirus exposure and HLA in healthy donors. PCR involved 60 Vbeta and 13 Jbeta primers. Sequencing used immunoSEQ multiplex PCR; TCRdb keeps in-frame clones, though not all of them. The sample shows around 150,000 clones, roughly 80% of them seen only once. The specimen sequenced was PBMCs. The receptors here all came from a girl aged 2-10 years in good health and CMV-seropositive.

The rearrangement uses TRBV6-5 and TRBJ1-2, with 7 bases aligning to TRBD1. CDR3 length equals 15 residues. Trimming cost V 5 bases and J 4 bases; bases outside gene matches: 10. Per the germline V gene, CDR1 is MNHEY and CDR2 is SVGAGI. The CDR3 bases are TGTGCCAGCAGTATGAATCCGAGGGGGCCCTATGGCTACACCTTC. Its translation is CASSMNPRGPYGYTF.

The rearrangement links TRBV28 to TRBJ2-1; D is unclear. Germline-derived CDR1 and CDR2 are MDHEN and SYDVKM. The CDR3 contains 13 residues. Trimming left V 5 bases short and J 9 bases short, with 14 bases between. The CDR3 reads CASSPSKRSEQFF. CDR3 in DNA: TGTGCCAGCAGTCCTAGTAAACGGAGTGAGCAGTTCTTC.

This clone appeared a few times. The CDR3 DNA reads as TGCGCCAGCAGCCCGGGTTCCCAGTCCTACGAGCAGTACTTC. It encodes CASSPGSQSYEQYF. The gene calls are TRBV5-1 and TRBJ2-7; D not certain. V was cut by 4 bases and J by 1 base, with 12 bases left in between. Germline lookup yields CDR1 SGHRS and CDR2 YFSETQ. The CDR3 has 14 amino acids.

This sequence joins TRBV5-6 and TRBJ1-2; D ambiguous. Germline-derived CDR1 and CDR2 are SGHDT and YYEEEE. V dropped 4 bases and J dropped 3 bases, with 7 bases sitting between them. The CDR3 sequence is 12 residues long. CDR3 residues: CASSVRDYGYTF. CDR3 bases: TGTGCCAGCAGCGTTCGGGACTATGGCTACACCTTC.

The chain combines TRBV29-1 with TRBJ1-1, with TRBD1 matching 8 bases. The CDR3 extends over 14 amino acids. Trimming took 6 bases from V and 3 from J; bases not matched to a gene: 9. Germline V lookup: CDR1 SQVTM, CDR2 ANQGSEA. The CDR3 bases are TGCAGCGTGCGACAGGGGACACATTACACTGAAGCTTTCTTT. This gives the protein CSVRQGTHYTEAFF.

This clone was detected a few times. The chain combines TRBV12-5 with TRBJ1-2; D unresolved. The CDR3 is made up of 12 amino acids. Per germline, CDR1 LGHNT and CDR2 FRNRAP. With 3 bases removed from V and 2 bases from J, the gap between germline ends came to 4 bases. CDR3 DNA: TGTGCTAGTGGTTTAGCAAACTATGGCTACACCTTC. Amino acid sequence: CASGLANYGYTF.

Only one count was recorded for this clone. The chain uses TRBV6-5 and TRBJ2-7, with TRBD2 matching over 10 bases. This CDR3 contains 15 residues. Germline-derived CDR1 and CDR2 are MNHEY and SVGAGI. V lost 2 bases and J lost 3; bases outside the gene matches: 4. The CDR3 sequence is CASSYGASGSYEQYF. The CDR3 region has the DNA TGTGCCAGCAGTTACGGGGCTAGCGGGAGCTACGAGCAGTACTTC.

The chain links TRBV28 to TRBJ2-1, with TRBD2 matching over 11 bases. The junction had 6 bases not matched to a gene; V was cut back by 6 bases and J by 8 bases. CDR3 size: 14 residues. The germline CDR1 and CDR2 sequences are MDHEN and SYDVKM. The CDR3 DNA sequence: TGTGCCAGCAGACTAGCGGGAGCTAAGTATGAGCAGTTCTTC. It specifies CASRLAGAKYEQFF.

The CDR3 nucleotides read TGTGCCAGCAGCCGGGACAGGGTCTATGAGCAGTTCTTC. Translated, it gives CASSRDRVYEQFF. The chain joins TRBV6-5 to TRBJ2-1; 9 bases agree with TRBD1. CDR1 MNHEY and CDR2 SVGAGI come from the germline V gene. The CDR3 loop spans 13 amino acids. V shed 6 bases, J shed 8 bases, and the junction held 5 bases outside the gene matches.

V is TRBV19 and J is TRBJ1-2; the D gene is possibly TRBD1 (6 bases). Germline V lookup: CDR1 LNHDA, CDR2 SQIVND (reference sequence). The CDR3 runs 12 residues. Trimming removed 6 bases at V and 4 bases at J, with 9 bases between. This CDR3 is CASRAGVYGYTF. The CDR3 DNA follows: TGTGCCAGTAGAGCAGGGGTCTATGGCTACACCTTC.

This chain connects TRBV4-1 to TRBJ2-1, with 14 bases aligning to TRBD2. The ends lost 6 bases at V and 7 bases at J; junction bases unmatched: 11. The CDR3 contains 17 residues. CDR1 is MGHRA, CDR2 YSYEKL, per germline. This chain's CDR3 is CASSHSGTSGRGNEQFF. The CDR3 region has the DNA TGCGCCAGCAGTCATTCCGGGACTAGCGGGAGAGGGAATGAGCAGTTCTTC.

The chain recombines TRBV5-1 with TRBJ2-3; 7 bases are a match to TRBD2. The CDR3 is 14 residues long. The V gene's germline CDR1 is SGHRS and CDR2 YFSETQ. V was clipped by 0 bases and J by 6 bases; unmatched bases: 4. The CDR3 nucleotides read TGCGCCAGCAGCTTGGCTAGCGGAGGGGATACGCAGTATTTT. This encodes CASSLASGGDTQYF.

The chain employs TRBV18 and TRBJ1-5; no clear D. Deletions cut 2 bases from V and 4 bases from J, with 15 bases between. The CDR3 extends over 16 amino acids. Germline loops: CDR1 KGHSH, CDR2 LQKENI. The CDR3, as DNA: TGTGCCAGCTCACCATCGTGGTACCCGGGTAATCAGCCCCAGCATTTT. Encoded protein: CASSPSWYPGNQPQHF.

The chain is built from TRBV29-1 and TRBJ1-2, with a tentative D call TRBD1 (5 bases). V gave up 6 bases and J gave up 7 bases, with 15 bases separating them. The CDR3 contains 12 residues. CDR1 and CDR2 (germline): SQVTM, ANQGSEA. The CDR3 bases are TGCAGCGTGAGGGACTTAGAGGGTGGCTACACCTTC. Translation gives CSVRDLEGGYTF.

This clone showed up just a few times. The V gene is TRBV6-4, the J gene TRBJ2-3, with 11 bases fitting TRBD1. The CDR3 is 14 amino acids. Trimming at V came to 4 bases and at J to 4 bases, leaving 1 base not matched to a gene. CDR1 is MRHNA and CDR2 is SNTAGT in the germline V gene. The CDR3 sequence is CASSGTGGADTQYF. The CDR3 coding sequence is TGTGCCAGCAGTGGGACAGGGGGCGCAGATACGCAGTATTTT.

The V and J genes are TRBV18 and TRBJ2-1, with 14 bases identical to TRBD2. Germline V CDR1 and CDR2: KGHSH, LQKENI. The CDR3 is made up of 17 amino acids. The ends lost 5 bases at V and 3 bases at J; junction bases unmatched: 6. CDR3 sequence (DNA): TGTGCCAGCTCAGCCCGACTAGCGGGAGGGGACTACAATGAGCAGTTCTTC. Translated, it gives CASSARLAGGDYNEQFF. The complete variable domain, with remaining parts taken from reference TRBV18 and TRBJ2-1, reads NAGVMQNPRHLVRRRGQEARLRCSPMKGHSHVYWYRQLPEEGLKFMVYLQKENIIDESGMPKERFSAEFPKEGPSILRIQQVVRGDSAAYFCASSARLAGGDYNEQFFGPGTRLTVL.

The CDR3 region has the DNA TGTGCCTGGAGTAAAAGGGGGCCGGGACAGGGGGGGTCCGGGGAGCTGTTTTTT. Translation: CAWSKRGPGQGGSGELFF. The rearrangement links TRBV30 to TRBJ2-2, with 11 bases aligning to TRBD1. CDR3 length: 18 amino acids. The V gene end was trimmed by 2 bases and the J gene end by 6 bases; junction bases not matched to a gene: 14. CDR1 is GTSNPN and CDR2 is SVGIG in the germline V gene (reference sequence).

This clone appeared a few times. The chain is built from TRBV27 and TRBJ2-7; no reliable D call. The CDR3 totals 13 residues. V lost 6 bases and J 6 bases, leaving 15 bases between the germline ends. Germline loops: CDR1 MNHEY, CDR2 SMNVEV (reference sequence). The CDR3 loop is CASRPLAYSEQYF. Written as DNA, the CDR3 is TGTGCCAGCAGGCCCCTTGCGTATAGCGAGCAGTACTTC.

The chain carries TRBV28 and TRBJ2-2, with TRBD1 as a possible D gene (5 bases). V was cut by 8 bases and J by 5 bases, with 18 bases left in between. The CDR3 covers 15 residues. CDR1 and CDR2 from the germline V gene are MDHEN and SYDVKM. This CDR3 is CASDSQGSRTGELFF. The CDR3 DNA sequence: TGTGCCAGCGATTCCCAGGGATCGAGGACCGGGGAGCTGTTTTTT. Variable domain in full (rest from reference TRBV28 and TRBJ2-2): DVKVTQSSRYLVKRTGEKVFLECVQDMDHENMFWYRQDPGLGLRLIYFSYDVKMKEKGDIPEGYSVSREKKERFSLILESASTNQTSMYLCASDSQGSRTGELFFGEGSRLTVL.

This sequence joins TRBV18 and TRBJ2-5; TRBD2 agrees at 7 bases. The CDR3 sequence is 17 residues long. Losses at the gene ends were 1 base for V and 7 bases for J; bases not matched to a gene: 15. The germline CDR1 and CDR2 sequences are KGHSH and LQKENI. The CDR3: CASSPLRPQASGGTQYF. The DNA of the CDR3 is TGTGCCAGCTCACCACTGCGGCCGCAAGCTAGCGGAGGGACCCAGTACTTC.

The chain recombines TRBV2 with TRBJ1-1, with 7 bases fitting TRBD1. V lost 8 bases, J lost 0 bases, and 9 bases stayed unmatched. CDR1 and CDR2 from the germline V gene are SNHLY and FYNNEI. This CDR3 contains 15 residues. CDR3 in DNA: TGTGCCAGCTCCATTGCACAGGGGATGAACACTGAAGCTTTCTTT. This translates into CASSIAQGMNTEAFF.

This sequence joins TRBV5-4 and TRBJ1-2; D is unresolved. The CDR3 is 15 amino acids. In germline, CDR1 is SGHNT, CDR2 YYREEE (reference sequence). Trimming cost V 0 bases and J 4 bases, with 13 bases left between them. The DNA of the CDR3 is TGTGCCAGCAGCTTGGAACTAGCATCCAGCTATGGCTACACCTTC. It specifies CASSLELASSYGYTF.

This rearrangement joins TRBV30 to TRBJ2-7, with D hard to call. Germline V gene lookup returns CDR1 GTSNPN and CDR2 SVGIG (reference sequence). Trimming removed 2 bases at V and 3 bases at J, with 8 bases between. This CDR3 is 12 amino acids long. As DNA, the CDR3 is TGTGCCTGGAGTCTAGGCGACTACGAGCAGTACTTC. Translated: CAWSLGDYEQYF.

This sequence joins TRBV27 and TRBJ2-2; no clear D. Germline V gene lookup returns CDR1 MNHEY and CDR2 SMNVEV (reference sequence). Between the trimmed V and J ends, which lost 3 bases and 6 bases, there was a span of 8 bases. The CDR3 covers 13 residues. The CDR3 loop is CASSFALAGELFF. The CDR3 nucleotides read TGTGCCAGCAGTTTTGCGCTAGCCGGGGAGCTGTTTTTT.

This clone was found a few times. The chain carries TRBV29-1 and TRBJ1-2, with a weak D call TRBD1 (5 bases). From germline, CDR1 is SQVTM and CDR2 ANQGSEA. V was pared by 4 bases and J by 3 bases, with 9 bases between. This CDR3 comprises 12 residues. The CDR3 loop reads CSVADSYYGYTF. The DNA for the CDR3 is TGCAGCGTTGCTGACAGTTACTATGGCTACACCTTC.

This clone was detected only once. As DNA, the CDR3 is TGTGCCAGCAGCCGACAGGGGAAAGAAAAACTGTTTTTT. This codes for CASSRQGKEKLFF. The chain carries TRBV28 and TRBJ1-4, with 8 bases fitting TRBD1. Trimming removed 6 bases from V and 8 bases from J; junction bases left unmatched: 5. This CDR3 has 13 amino acids. Germline CDR1 is MDHEN and CDR2 is SYDVKM.

The rearrangement links TRBV10-1 to TRBJ2-7, with 9 bases lining up with TRBD1. The V segment lost 6 bases and the J segment 5 bases; nucleotides outside the gene matches: 11. CDR3 length: 15 amino acids. CDR1 and CDR2 (germline): WNHNN, SYGVQD (reference sequence). As DNA, the CDR3 is TGCGCCAGCAGCCCTATAACAGGGGGCGCAAACGAGCAGTACTTC. Encoded protein: CASSPITGGANEQYF.

The gene calls are TRBV30 and TRBJ1-1, with no clear D. Germline CDR1 reads GTSNPN; CDR2 reads SVGIG (reference sequence). The length of the CDR3 is 13 residues. Trimming cost V 2 bases and J 2 bases, with 9 bases left between them. The CDR3 sequence: CAWSSSPNTEAFF. DNA of the CDR3: TGTGCCTGGAGTTCGTCCCCCAACACTGAAGCTTTCTTT.

This clone showed up just a few times. The chain joins TRBV13 to TRBJ2-7, with D unclear. Germline V gives CDR1 PRHDT, CDR2 FYEKMQ (reference sequence). The CDR3 has 13 residues. The V end lost 4 bases, the J end lost 7 bases, and 14 bases lay between the germline ends. This CDR3 reads CASSSKPGGEQYF. CDR3 nucleotides: TGTGCCAGCAGCTCTAAGCCAGGTGGGGAGCAGTACTTC.